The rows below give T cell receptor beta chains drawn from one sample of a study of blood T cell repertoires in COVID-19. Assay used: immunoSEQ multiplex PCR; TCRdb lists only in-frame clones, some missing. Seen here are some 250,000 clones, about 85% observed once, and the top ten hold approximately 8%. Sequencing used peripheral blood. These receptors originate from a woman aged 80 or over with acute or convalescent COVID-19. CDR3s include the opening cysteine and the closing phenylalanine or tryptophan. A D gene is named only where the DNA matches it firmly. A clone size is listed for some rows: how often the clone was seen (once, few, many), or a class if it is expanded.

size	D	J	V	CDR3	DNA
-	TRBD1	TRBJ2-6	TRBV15	CATSWSTGAISGANVLTF	TGTGCCACCTCTTGGTCGACAGGGGCCATCTCTGGGGCCAACGTCCTGACTTTC
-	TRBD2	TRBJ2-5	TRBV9	CASSVAIGLAGEETQYF	TGTGCCAGCAGCGTAGCTATAGGACTAGCGGGGGAGGAGACCCAGTACTTC
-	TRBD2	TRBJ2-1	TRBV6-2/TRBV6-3	CASSPVLSGNRFGEQFF	TGTGCCAGCAGTCCCGTACTTAGCGGGAACAGGTTTGGTGAGCAGTTCTTC
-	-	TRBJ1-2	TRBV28	CASTEEVFYGYTF	TGTGCCAGCACCGAGGAGGTTTTCTATGGCTACACCTTC
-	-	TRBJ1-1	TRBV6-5	CASSSRPGSEAFF	TGTGCCAGCAGTTCCCGTCCGGGGTCAGAAGCTTTCTTT
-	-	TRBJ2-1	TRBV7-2	CASSYGQRPEEQFF	TGTGCCAGCAGCTATGGACAGCGACCCGAGGAGCAGTTCTTC
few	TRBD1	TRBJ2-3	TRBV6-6	CASNLGTAYTDTQYF	TGTGCCAGCAACCTCGGGACAGCTTACACAGATACGCAGTATTTT
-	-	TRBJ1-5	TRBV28	CASSFLGVRSNQPQHF	TGTGCCAGCAGTTTCCTCGGAGTAAGGAGCAATCAGCCCCAGCATTTT
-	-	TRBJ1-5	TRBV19	CASTNGAHYSNQPQHF	TGTGCCAGTACTAATGGGGCTCACTATAGCAATCAGCCCCAGCATTTT
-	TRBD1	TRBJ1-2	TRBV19	CASSRTGLNYGYTF	TGTGCCAGTAGTAGGACAGGACTTAACTATGGCTACACCTTC
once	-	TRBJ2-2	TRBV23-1	CAKSRQPNTGELFF	TGCGCCAAGTCGAGACAGCCAAACACCGGGGAGCTGTTTTTT
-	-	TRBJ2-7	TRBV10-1	CASSEVESASYEQYF	TGCGCCAGCAGTGAGGTGGAGAGCGCCTCCTACGAGCAGTACTTC
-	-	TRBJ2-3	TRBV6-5	CASSYSPGVAQDTQYF	TGTGCCAGCAGTTACTCGCCAGGGGTGGCACAAGATACGCAGTATTTT
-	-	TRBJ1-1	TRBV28	CASTTGGALNTEAFF	TGTGCCAGCACCACCGGGGGGGCTTTGAACACTGAAGCTTTCTTT
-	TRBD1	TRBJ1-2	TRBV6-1	CASSSTDRPNYGYTF	TGTGCCAGCAGTTCCACGGACAGGCCAAACTATGGCTACACCTTC
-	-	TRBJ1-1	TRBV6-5	CASSREGFTEAFF	TGTGCCAGCAGCCGGGAGGGATTCACTGAAGCTTTCTTT
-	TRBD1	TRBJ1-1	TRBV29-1	CSVNRGTEAFF	TGCAGCGTAAACAGGGGCACTGAAGCTTTCTTT
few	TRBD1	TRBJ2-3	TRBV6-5	CASTTRGLGTDTQYF	TGTGCCAGCACCACCAGGGGGCTGGGCACAGATACGCAGTATTTT
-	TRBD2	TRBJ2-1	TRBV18	CASSPGLPFNNEQFF	TGTGCCAGCTCACCGGGACTACCTTTTAACAATGAGCAGTTCTTC
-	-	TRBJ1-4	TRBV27	CASSGRGTNEKLFF	TGTGCCAGCAGCGGGAGGGGCACTAATGAAAAACTGTTTTTT
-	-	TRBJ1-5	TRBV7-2	CASSSTGDQPQHF	TGTGCCAGCAGCTCTACGGGGGATCAGCCCCAGCATTTT
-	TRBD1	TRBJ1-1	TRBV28	CASSLTGRTYTEAFF	TGTGCCAGCAGTTTGACAGGGCGGACGTACACTGAAGCTTTCTTT
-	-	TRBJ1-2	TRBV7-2	CASSPWGGSYGYTF	TGTGCCAGCAGTCCTTGGGGGGGGAGCTATGGCTACACCTTC
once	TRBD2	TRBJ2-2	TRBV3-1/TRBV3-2	CASSQGGVAGAGELFF	TGTGCCAGCAGCCAAGGAGGGGTAGCGGGGGCCGGGGAGCTGTTTTTT
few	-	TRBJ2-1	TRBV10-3	CAISGGGDNEQFF	TGTGCCATCAGTGGCGGCGGGGACAATGAGCAGTTCTTC
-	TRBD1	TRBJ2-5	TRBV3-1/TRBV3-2	CASSRDREPSKTQYF	TGTGCCAGCAGCCGCGACAGGGAACCGTCGAAGACCCAGTACTTC
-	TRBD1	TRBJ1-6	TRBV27	CASSYTGAISPLHF	TGTGCCAGCAGTTATACAGGGGCAATATCACCCCTCCACTTT
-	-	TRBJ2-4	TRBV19	CASSIGPSRVIQYF	TGTGCCAGTAGTATAGGCCCCTCCCGGGTCATTCAGTACTTC
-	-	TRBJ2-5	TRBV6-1	CASSARQEGEGGQETQYF	TGTGCCAGCAGTGCCCGACAGGAGGGGGAGGGGGGCCAAGAGACCCAGTACTTC
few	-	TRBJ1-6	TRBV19	CASSIAGGAASPLHF	TGTGCCAGTAGTATAGCAGGCGGGGCGGCTTCACCCCTCCACTTT
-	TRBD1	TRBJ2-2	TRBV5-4	CASSPGQFGSGELFF	TGTGCCAGCAGCCCGGGACAGTTCGGTTCCGGGGAGCTGTTTTTT
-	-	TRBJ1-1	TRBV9	CASSAGTFGQNTEACF	TGTGCCAGCAGCGCCGGCACTTTTGGGCAGAACACTGAAGCTTGCTTT
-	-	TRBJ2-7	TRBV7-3	CASSLAQGLIYEQYF	TGTGCCAGCAGCTTAGCGCAGGGTTTAATCTACGAGCAGTACTTC
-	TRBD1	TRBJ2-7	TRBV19	CASSINRGQNEQYF	TGTGCCAGTAGTATTAACAGGGGGCAGAACGAGCAGTACTTC
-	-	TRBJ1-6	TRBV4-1	CASSQDGASSNNSPLHF	TGCGCCAGCAGCCAAGATGGGGCCAGCTCGAATAATTCACCCCTCCACTTT
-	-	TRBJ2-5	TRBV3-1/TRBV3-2	CASSQGVRETQYF	TGTGCCAGCAGCCAAGGCGTCCGGGAGACCCAGTACTTC
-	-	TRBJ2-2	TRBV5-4	CASHKGDTGELFF	TGTGCCAGCCACAAGGGGGACACCGGGGAGCTGTTTTTT
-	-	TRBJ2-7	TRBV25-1	CASSRGVSGTYEQYF	TGTGCCAGCAGCCGAGGGGTTAGCGGCACCTACGAGCAGTACTTC
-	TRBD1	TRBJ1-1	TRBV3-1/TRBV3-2	CASSQEVGGRAAFF	TGTGCCAGCAGCCAAGAAGTAGGGGGCAGGGCCGCTTTCTTT
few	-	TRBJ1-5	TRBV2	CASSEQGRSNQPQHF	TGTGCCAGCAGTGAACAGGGCAGGAGCAATCAGCCCCAGCATTTT
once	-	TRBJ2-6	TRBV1	CTSSLRDRLPKETF	TGCACCAGCAGCCTCCGGGACAGGCTCCCAAAAGAGACTTTC
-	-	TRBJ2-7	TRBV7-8	CASSLGFRGAFRAGQTYEQYF	TGTGCCAGCAGCTTAGGTTTTCGGGGCGCTTTTAGAGCGGGTCAAACCTACGAGCAGTACTTC
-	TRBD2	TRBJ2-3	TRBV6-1	CASSEPGLASTDTQYF	TGTGCCAGCAGTGAACCGGGACTAGCTAGCACAGATACGCAGTATTTT
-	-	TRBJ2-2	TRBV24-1	CATSAGVAGGELFF	TGTGCCACCAGTGCCGGGGTCGCTGGCGGGGAGCTGTTTTTT
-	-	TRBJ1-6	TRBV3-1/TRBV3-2	CASSRGSSYNSPLHF	TGTGCCAGCAGCCGAGGTAGCTCCTATAATTCACCCCTCCACTTT
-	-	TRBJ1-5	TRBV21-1	CASSGAGRIHQPQHF	TGTGCCAGCAGCGGCGCGGGAAGAATTCATCAGCCCCAGCATTTT
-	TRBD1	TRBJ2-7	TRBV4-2	CASSQANRGPLEQYF	TGTGCCAGCAGCCAAGCTAACAGGGGGCCCCTCGAGCAGTACTTC
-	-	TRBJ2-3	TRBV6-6	CASTERDTQYF	TGTGCCAGCACGGAGCGGGATACGCAGTATTTT
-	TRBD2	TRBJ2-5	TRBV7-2	CASSLLGGETQYF	TGTGCCAGCAGCTTATTGGGGGGGGAGACCCAGTACTTC
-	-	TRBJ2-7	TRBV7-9	CASSFPVHEQYF	TGTGCCAGCAGCTTCCCTGTCCACGAGCAGTACTTC
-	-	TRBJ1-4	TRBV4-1	CASRPAGAEDEKLFF	TGCGCCAGCAGACCGGCAGGGGCGGAGGATGAAAAACTGTTTTTT
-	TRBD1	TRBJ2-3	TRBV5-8	CASSSWGQGWADTQYF	TGTGCCAGCAGCTCGTGGGGACAGGGCTGGGCAGATACGCAGTATTTT
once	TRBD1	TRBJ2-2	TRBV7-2	CASSPGQALTGELFF	TGTGCCAGCAGCCCGGGACAGGCTCTTACCGGGGAGCTGTTTTTT
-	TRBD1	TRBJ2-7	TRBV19	CASSLGQGTHEQYF	TGTGCCAGTAGTCTGGGACAGGGAACCCACGAGCAGTACTTC
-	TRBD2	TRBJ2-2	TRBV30	CAWSSPGLAGELFF	TGTGCCTGGAGTTCTCCTGGACTAGCGGGGGAGCTGTTTTTT
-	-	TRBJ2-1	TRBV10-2	CAIQEGASYNEQFF	TGCGCCATCCAGGAGGGGGCCTCCTACAATGAGCAGTTCTTC
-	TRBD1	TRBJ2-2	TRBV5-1	CASSSGDRGPITGELFF	TGCGCCAGCAGCTCCGGAGACAGGGGGCCTATCACCGGGGAGCTGTTTTTT